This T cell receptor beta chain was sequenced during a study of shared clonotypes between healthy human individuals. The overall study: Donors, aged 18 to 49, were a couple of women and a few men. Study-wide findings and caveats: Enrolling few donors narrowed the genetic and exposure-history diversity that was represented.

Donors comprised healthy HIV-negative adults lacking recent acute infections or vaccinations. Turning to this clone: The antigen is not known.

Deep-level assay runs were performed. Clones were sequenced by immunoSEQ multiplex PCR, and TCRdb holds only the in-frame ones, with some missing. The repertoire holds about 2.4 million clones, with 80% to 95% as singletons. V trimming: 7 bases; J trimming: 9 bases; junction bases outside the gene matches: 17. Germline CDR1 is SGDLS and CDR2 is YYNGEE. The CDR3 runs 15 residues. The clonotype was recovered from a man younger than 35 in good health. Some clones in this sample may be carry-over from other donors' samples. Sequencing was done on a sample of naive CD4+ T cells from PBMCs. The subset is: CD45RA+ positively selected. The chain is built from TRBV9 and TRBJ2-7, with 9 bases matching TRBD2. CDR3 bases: TGTGCCAGCTCCGGGGCGGGAGGGCTAAAATCTGTGCAGTACTTC. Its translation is CASSGAGGLKSVQYF.